These 17 T cell receptor beta chains share one sample of origin, sequenced in a study of blood T cell repertoires in COVID-19. The table came from immunoSEQ multiplex PCR; TCRdb's copy has only in-frame clones and leaves some out. Counted here are roughly 460,000 clones, 70% to 90% occurring once; the ten biggest clones make up 0.8% to 1%. The sequencing input was peripheral blood. These receptors originate from a man aged 18-30 years with COVID-19, enrolled during active disease.

The rearrangement links TRBV6-5 to TRBJ2-7; D is ambiguous. Per germline, CDR1 MNHEY and CDR2 SVGAGI. V was trimmed by 2 bases and J by 3 bases, leaving 8 bases between them. This CDR3 is 13 amino acids long. Written as DNA, the CDR3 is TGTGCCAGCAGTTACCGCATGAGCTACGAGCAGTACTTC. Residues: CASSYRMSYEQYF.

The V gene is TRBV15, the J gene TRBJ2-1, with D possibly being TRBD1 (5 bases). This CDR3 region has 18 residues. Germline CDR1 and CDR2: LNHNV and YYDKDF (reference sequence). Trimming pared 5 bases from V and 0 bases from J, leaving 20 bases between. CDR3 bases: TGTGCCACCAGCGGAAAACTTTGGGATGACAGCTCCTACAATGAGCAGTTCTTC. Amino acids: CATSGKLWDDSSYNEQFF.

V gene TRBV18 combines with J gene TRBJ2-7; TRBD2 agrees at 11 bases. Germline V gene sequence: CDR1 KGHSH, CDR2 LQKENI. J lost 5 bases, V lost 4 bases, and 4 bases had no gene match. CDR3 length: 14 amino acids. CDR3: CASSLISGRDEQYF. The DNA for the CDR3 is TGTGCCAGCTCACTTATTAGCGGGAGGGACGAGCAGTACTTC.

This clone has only one observation. This chain connects TRBV5-1 to TRBJ2-5, with a tentative D call TRBD1 (6 bases). CDR1 and CDR2 from the germline V gene are SGHRS and YFSETQ. The CDR3 loop spans 13 amino acids. Trimming shortened V by 3 bases and J by 2 bases, and 8 bases separated the two germline ends. The CDR3 bases are TGCGCCAGCAGCTCCGGACAGCAAGAGACCCAGTACTTC. It yields the protein CASSSGQQETQYF.

CDR3 DNA sequence: TGTGCCAGCAGCATTAACCGGGACGAGCAGTACTTC. It translates to CASSINRDEQYF. This rearrangement joins TRBV5-4 to TRBJ2-7, with D unclear. The V gene's germline CDR1 is SGHNT and CDR2 YYREEE (reference sequence). The CDR3 is made up of 12 amino acids. The V and J ends lost 4 bases and 5 bases respectively, with 10 bases between them.

The sample holds a few counts of this clone. V usage is TRBV2 and J usage is TRBJ1-1; maybe TRBD1 (5 bases). The V end was cut by 6 bases, the J end by 6 bases, with 20 bases between. Germline CDR1 SNHLY, CDR2 FYNNEI. CDR3 length equals 15 residues. CDR3 nucleotide sequence: TGTGCCAGCAGAAGTGCGGAGGGGCCGGTGGCTGAAGCTTTCTTT. It yields the protein CASRSAEGPVAEAFF. The full variable domain, completed using reference TRBV2 and TRBJ1-1, is EPEVTQTPSHQVTQMGQEVILRCVPISNHLYFYWYRQILGQKVEFLVSFYNNEISEKSEIFDDQFSVERPDGSNFTLKIRSTKLEDSAMYFCASRSAEGPVAEAFFGQGTRLTVV.

This clone is a singleton in its sample. This chain joins TRBV27 and TRBJ2-2; 9 positions match TRBD1. After removal of 6 bases from V and 6 bases from J, the junction contained 5 bases not matched to a gene. CDR3 length equals 14 residues. Germline-derived CDR1 and CDR2 are MNHEY and SMNVEV (reference sequence). In DNA, the CDR3 is TGTGCCAGCAGCCGGGACAGGGACCCCGGGGAGCTGTTTTTT. Translation: CASSRDRDPGELFF.

The V and J genes are TRBV13 and TRBJ2-7, with D perhaps TRBD2 (6 bases). Germline V lookup: CDR1 PRHDT, CDR2 FYEKMQ (reference sequence). V lost 2 bases to trimming and J lost 2 bases, with 13 bases between them. The CDR3 totals 15 residues. Written as DNA, the CDR3 is TGTGCCAGCAGCTTAACCCTCGGGGGAGCCTACGAGCAGTACTTC. Its translation: CASSLTLGGAYEQYF.

J is TRBJ1-3 and V is TRBV7-9; D possibly corresponds to TRBD1 (6 bases). This CDR3 region has 16 residues. The germline gives CDR1 SEHNR, CDR2 FQNEAQ (reference sequence). Between the trimmed V and J ends, which lost 6 bases and 8 bases, there was a span of 23 bases. The CDR3 DNA is TGTGCCAGCAGTTCGGATGCAGGGGCTGTGGAGGACACCATATATTTT. Its translation is CASSSDAGAVEDTIYF.

The CDR3 region has the DNA TGCGCCAGCAGGGGGACAGGGCAAGAGACCCAGTACTTC. Residues: CASRGTGQETQYF. The chain couples TRBV5-1 to TRBJ2-5; 9 bases are shared with TRBD1. Germline CDR1 and CDR2: SGHRS and YFSETQ. V gave up 5 bases and J gave up 2 bases; unmatched junction bases: 1. The CDR3 totals 13 residues.

The chain recombines TRBV10-3 with TRBJ2-5; TRBD1 matches 9 bases. The CDR3 has 14 residues. Germline trimming cut 3 bases from V and 5 bases from J; bases unmatched to any gene: 4. Germline V CDR1 and CDR2: ENHRY, SYGVKD. CDR3 residues: CAISDPTGGETQYF. In nucleotides, the CDR3 is TGTGCCATCAGTGACCCGACAGGGGGGGAGACCCAGTACTTC.

The gene calls are TRBV11-2 and TRBJ1-3, with D unresolved. Germline CDR1 SGHAT, CDR2 FQNNGV. This CDR3 region has 14 residues. Between the trimmed V and J ends, which lost 4 bases and 0 bases, there was a span of 7 bases. In DNA, the CDR3 is TGTGCCAGCAGCTATGAGGTCTCTGGAAACACCATATATTTT. Translating gives CASSYEVSGNTIYF.

This clone has only one observation. This rearrangement joins TRBV6-5 to TRBJ2-5; no reliable D call. The CDR3 runs 11 residues. CDR1 MNHEY and CDR2 SVGAGI come from the germline V gene. The V end was cut by 5 bases, the J end by 4 bases, with 5 bases between. This chain's CDR3 is CASSPGETQYF. The CDR3 DNA is TGTGCCAGCAGTCCAGGAGAGACCCAGTACTTC.

The chain joins TRBV15 to TRBJ2-2; D is possibly TRBD2 (6 bases). CDR3 length: 17 amino acids. Germline CDR1 is LNHNV and CDR2 is YYDKDF (reference sequence). With 4 bases removed from V and 10 bases from J, the gap between germline ends came to 25 bases. The DNA of the CDR3 is TGTGCCACCAGCAAAGGGGTGGGGGACTCCTACAGCGTGGAGCTGTTTTTT. This sequence encodes CATSKGVGDSYSVELFF. The complete variable domain, with remaining parts taken from reference TRBV15 and TRBJ2-2, reads DAMVIQNPRYQVTQFGKPVTLSCSQTLNHNVMYWYQQKSSQAPKLLFHYYDKDFNNEADTPDNFQSRRPNTSFCFLDIRSPGLGDTAMYLCATSKGVGDSYSVELFFGEGSRLTVL.

The rearrangement joins TRBV18 to TRBJ1-1, with D possibly being TRBD1 (6 bases). The CDR3 contains 15 residues. The V end lost 3 bases, the J end lost 0 bases, and 11 bases lay between the germline ends. The V gene's germline CDR1 is KGHSH and CDR2 LQKENI. CDR3 amino acids: CASSPQGLVNTEAFF. CDR3 coding DNA: TGTGCCAGCTCACCCCAGGGGTTGGTGAACACTGAAGCTTTCTTT.

This sequence joins TRBV19 and TRBJ2-3, with 7 bases lining up with TRBD1. CDR1 and CDR2 (germline): LNHDA, SQIVND (reference sequence). Unmatched junction bases numbered 6, after V lost 3 bases and J lost 6 bases. This CDR3 has 14 residues. CDR3 region: CASSMGDRDDTQYF. The CDR3 bases are TGTGCCAGTAGTATGGGAGACAGGGACGATACGCAGTATTTT.

This clone was found once. The CDR3 region has the DNA TGTGCCAGCTCAACTGGACAGGGCAGTTCACCCCTCCACTTT. It codes for CASSTGQGSSPLHF. The chain has TRBV6-5 and TRBJ1-6; 8 bases agree with TRBD1. This CDR3 is built from 14 residues. With 8 bases clipped from V and 9 bases from J, the junction kept 9 bases outside the gene matches. Germline CDR1 MNHEY, CDR2 SVGAGI.